The rows below give T cell receptor beta chains drawn from one sample of a study of post-analysis software for immune sequencing data. TCRdb reanalysed the PCR reads using MiXCR and keeps one entry per CDR3 protein. The sample consists of approximately 660,000 distinct CDR3 sequences, more than 50% of them appearing once. The specimen was blood. The receptors here all came from a girl aged 2 to 9 with multiple sclerosis. Both conserved end residues are part of each CDR3. A D gene is named only where the DNA matches it firmly. Rows may omit the clone size; those that give it use once, few, many or a size class.

CDR3 protein,CDR3 DNA,clone size,V gene,D gene,J gene
CASRLAGGNYEQYF,TGTGCCAGCAGGTTAGCGGGAGGGAACTACGAGCAGTACTTC,few,TRBV12-3/TRBV12-4,TRBD2,TRBJ2-7
CASSYSSGLATSYNEQFF,TGTGCCAGCAGTTACTCGTCGGGACTAGCGACGTCCTACAATGAGCAGTTCTTC,few,TRBV6-5,TRBD2,TRBJ2-1
CASSLIGTGLNSPLHF,TGTGCCAGCAGCTTAATCGGCACAGGACTTAATTCACCCCTCCACTTT,few,TRBV7-2,-,TRBJ1-6
CASSLSTWRAGGPKERSTDTQYF,TGTGCCAGCAGCTTATCGACATGGAGGGCGGGAGGGCCGAAGGAAAGAAGCACAGATACGCAGTATTTT,-,TRBV5-4,TRBD2,TRBJ2-3
CSARTDRGDYGYTF,TGCAGTGCTAGGACCGACAGGGGCGACTATGGCTACACCTTC,-,TRBV20-1,TRBD1,TRBJ1-2
CSASRTGNTGELFF,TGCAGTGCTTCGAGGACAGGGAATACCGGGGAGCTGTTTTTT,-,TRBV20-1,TRBD1,TRBJ2-2
CAISELPGTSDAPLTTDTQYF,TGTGCCATCAGTGAGTTGCCGGGGACATCAGACGCCCCTCTGACCACAGATACGCAGTATTTT,-,TRBV10-3,-,TRBJ2-3
CASSFGQGANQPQHF,TGTGCCAGCAGTTTCGGACAGGGGGCTAATCAGCCCCAGCATTTT,-,TRBV12-3/TRBV12-4,TRBD1,TRBJ1-5
CASSSRRGTDTQYF,TGTGCCAGCAGTTCCCGACGTGGCACAGATACGCAGTATTTT,few,TRBV12-3/TRBV12-4,-,TRBJ2-3
CSATGLAGGEQFF,TGCAGTGCTACGGGACTAGCGGGAGGAGAGCAGTTCTTC,-,TRBV20-1,TRBD2,TRBJ2-1
CASSQDPTSGGPTGELFF,TGCGCCAGCAGCCAAGATCCGACTAGCGGGGGGCCCACCGGGGAGCTGTTTTTT,-,TRBV4-3,TRBD2,TRBJ2-2
CAWSVGAGGPADTQYF,TGTGCCTGGAGTGTAGGGGCGGGAGGGCCTGCAGATACGCAGTATTTT,-,TRBV30,TRBD2,TRBJ2-3
CASSKEREVWVINNQPQHF,TGTGCCAGCAGCAAAGAGAGGGAAGTTTGGGTAATAAACAATCAGCCCCAGCATTTT,-,TRBV21-1,-,TRBJ1-5
CASTPTGPILACSYEQYF,TGTGCCAGCACTCCGACAGGGCCTATCCTAGCGTGCTCCTACGAGCAGTACTTC,few,TRBV6-4,-,TRBJ2-7
CASTAVGGLNEQFF,TGTGCCAGCACCGCCGTCGGGGGTCTAAATGAGCAGTTCTTC,-,TRBV27,-,TRBJ2-1
CASSAIGGGNYGYTF,TGTGCCAGCAGCGCCATAGGTGGGGGAAACTATGGCTACACCTTC,-,TRBV7-9,-,TRBJ1-2
CSVFGQGENEQFF,TGCAGCGTTTTCGGACAGGGGGAGAATGAGCAGTTCTTC,-,TRBV29-1,TRBD1,TRBJ2-1
CSVRTGVYNEQFF,TGCAGCGTTAGGACAGGGGTCTACAATGAGCAGTTCTTC,few,TRBV29-1,TRBD1,TRBJ2-1
CAISPGQRPTEAFF,TGTGCCATCAGCCCCGGGCAGCGGCCCACTGAAGCTTTCTTT,-,TRBV10-3,-,TRBJ1-1
CASSPRTGVETQYF,TGCGCCAGCAGCCCGCGTACAGGTGTGGAGACCCAGTACTTC,few,TRBV5-1,-,TRBJ2-5
CASGSYGTGARDEQYF,TGTGCTAGTGGTTCGTATGGGACAGGTGCCCGAGACGAGCAGTACTTC,-,TRBV12-5,TRBD1,TRBJ2-7
CASQRDRGSETQYF,TGTGCCAGCCAGCGGGACAGGGGAAGTGAGACCCAGTACTTC,once,TRBV12-3/TRBV12-4,TRBD1,TRBJ2-5
CASSAGTPAYEQYF,TGCGCCAGCAGCGCCGGGACACCAGCCTACGAGCAGTACTTC,few,TRBV5-1,-,TRBJ2-7